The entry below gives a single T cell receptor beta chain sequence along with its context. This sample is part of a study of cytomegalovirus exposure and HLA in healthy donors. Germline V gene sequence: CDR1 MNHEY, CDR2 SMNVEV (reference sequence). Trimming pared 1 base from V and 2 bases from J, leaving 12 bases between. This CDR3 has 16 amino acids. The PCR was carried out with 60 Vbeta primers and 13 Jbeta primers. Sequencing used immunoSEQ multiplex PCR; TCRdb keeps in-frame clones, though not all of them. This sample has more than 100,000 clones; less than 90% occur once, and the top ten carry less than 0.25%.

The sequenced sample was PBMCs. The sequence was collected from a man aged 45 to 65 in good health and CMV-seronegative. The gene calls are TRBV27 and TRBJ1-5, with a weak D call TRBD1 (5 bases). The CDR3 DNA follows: TGTGCCAGCAGTTTATTTCGGGGGATAGGCAATCAGCCCCAGCATTTT. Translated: CASSLFRGIGNQPQHF.